This T cell receptor beta chain is drawn from a study of blood T cells in healthy people across ages. Study observations and caveats: TCR beta diversity per million T cells fell roughly linearly with age.

A second PCR, run for about 6 to 11 cycles, used a sample-barcoded 5' primer plus a J-beta primer mix. Every cDNA was tagged by a template-switch adaptor with 12 random nucleotides. One entry per CDR3 protein results from TCRdb running MiXCR on the 5' RACE reads. The table has 850,000 to 1,000,000 distinct CDR3 sequences, roughly 51% seen once. This clonotype showed up many times. Its specificity is unknown. Germline-derived CDR1 and CDR2 are LGHNA and YNFKEQ. The CDR3 spans 15 residues. Between the trimmed V and J ends, which lost 0 bases and 0 bases, there was a span of 9 bases. The sample consisted of blood. The sequence came from a woman aged 60-75 years in good health. The rearrangement joins TRBV4-2 to TRBJ2-7, with a tentative D call TRBD2 (6 bases). The DNA for the CDR3 is TGTGCCAGCAGCCAAGAGGACGGGAGCTCCTACGAGCAGTACTTC. Protein: CASSQEDGSSYEQYF.